The clone carrying this T cell receptor (beta chain) showed up just a few times. Trimming pared 7 bases from V and 3 bases from J, leaving 13 bases between. This CDR3 is built from 13 residues. Germline CDR1 reads SNHLY; CDR2 reads FYNNEI. The data stem from a study of identical twins. One entry per CDR3 protein, called by TCRdb with MiXCR from the 5' RACE reads. The sample shows 200,000 to 250,000 distinct CDR3 sequences, 6.5% of them seen only once. The data also belong to a second study, concerning T cells expressing NK-cell markers. This second study notes: Obtained from sorted CD3+CD56+NKG2C+, CD3+CD56+NKG2C- and CD3+CD56-NKG2C+ T cells were the TCR beta repertoires. Dominant NKG2C+ clonotypes accounted for about 1.0-8% of CD8+ T cells in six donors.

The sample comprised CD8+ T cells sorted from blood. The origin of this receptor is a woman aged 18 to 35 in good health. V usage is TRBV2 and J usage is TRBJ2-7, with no clear D. The DNA for the CDR3 is TGTGCCAGCAAAAACCCTGCAGTCTACGAGCAGTACTTC. This gives the protein CASKNPAVYEQYF.